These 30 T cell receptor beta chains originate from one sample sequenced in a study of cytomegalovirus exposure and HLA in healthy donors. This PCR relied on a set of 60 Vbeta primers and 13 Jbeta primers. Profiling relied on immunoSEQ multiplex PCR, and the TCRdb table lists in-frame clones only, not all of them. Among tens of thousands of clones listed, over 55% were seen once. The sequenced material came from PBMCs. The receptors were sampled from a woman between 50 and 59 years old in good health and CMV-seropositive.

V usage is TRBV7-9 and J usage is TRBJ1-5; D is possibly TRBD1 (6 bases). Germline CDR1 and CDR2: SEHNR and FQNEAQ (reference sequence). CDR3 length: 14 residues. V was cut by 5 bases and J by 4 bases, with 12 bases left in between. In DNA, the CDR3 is TGTGCCAGCAGCGTCGGGACACCAAATCAGCCCCAGCATTTT. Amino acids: CASSVGTPNQPQHF.

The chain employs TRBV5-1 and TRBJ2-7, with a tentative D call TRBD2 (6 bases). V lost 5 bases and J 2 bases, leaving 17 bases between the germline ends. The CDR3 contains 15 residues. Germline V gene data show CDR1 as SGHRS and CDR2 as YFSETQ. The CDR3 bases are TGCGCCAGCAGTTCGGGGACTCAGATTGCCTACGAGCAGTACTTC. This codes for CASSSGTQIAYEQYF.

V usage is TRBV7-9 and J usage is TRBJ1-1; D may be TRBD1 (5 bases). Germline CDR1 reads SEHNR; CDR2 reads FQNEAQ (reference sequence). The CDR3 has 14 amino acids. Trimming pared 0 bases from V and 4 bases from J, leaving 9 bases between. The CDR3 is CASSLAGAGTEAFF. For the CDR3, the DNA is TGTGCCAGCAGCTTAGCAGGGGCCGGCACTGAAGCTTTCTTT. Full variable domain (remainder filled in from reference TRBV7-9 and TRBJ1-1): DTGVSQNPRHKITKRGQNVTFRCDPISEHNRLYWYRQTLGQGPEFLTYFQNEAQLEKSRLLSDRFSAERPKGSFSTLEIQRTEQGDSAMYLCASSLAGAGTEAFFGQGTRLTVV.

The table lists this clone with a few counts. For the CDR3, the DNA is TGTGCCAGCAGCGCCGCGCGGAGGAGCGGGGGGAAGCAGTTCTTC. This translates into CASSAARRSGGKQFF. The rearrangement links TRBV7-2 to TRBJ2-1; 9 bases fit TRBD2. Germline V gene data show CDR1 as SGHTA and CDR2 as FQGNSA. The CDR3 has 15 residues. Losses at the gene ends were 5 bases for V and 11 bases for J; bases not matched to a gene: 13. The full variable domain, its missing parts supplied by reference TRBV7-2 and TRBJ2-1, is GAGVSQSPSNKVTEKGKDVELRCDPISGHTALYWYRQSLGQGLEFLIYFQGNSAPDKSGLPSDRFSAERTGGSVSTLTIQRTQQEDSAVYLCASSAARRSGGKQFFGPGTRLTVL.

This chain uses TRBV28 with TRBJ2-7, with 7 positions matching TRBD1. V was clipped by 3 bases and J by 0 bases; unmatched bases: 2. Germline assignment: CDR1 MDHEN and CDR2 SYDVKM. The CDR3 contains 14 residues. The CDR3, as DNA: TGTGCCAGCAGTTTGACAGGGAGCTCCTACGAGCAGTACTTC. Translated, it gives CASSLTGSSYEQYF.

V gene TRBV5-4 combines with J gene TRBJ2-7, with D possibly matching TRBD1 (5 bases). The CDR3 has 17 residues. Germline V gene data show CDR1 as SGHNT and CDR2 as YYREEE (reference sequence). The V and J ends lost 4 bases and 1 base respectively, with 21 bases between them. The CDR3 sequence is CASSGKGAQGSSYEQYF. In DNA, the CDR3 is TGTGCCAGCAGCGGGAAAGGGGCTCAGGGTTCTTCCTACGAGCAGTACTTC.

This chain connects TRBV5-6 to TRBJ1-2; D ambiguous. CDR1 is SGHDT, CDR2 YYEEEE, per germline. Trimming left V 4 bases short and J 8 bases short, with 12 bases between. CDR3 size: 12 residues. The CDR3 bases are TGTGCCAGCAGCCCCGGCGGGTTAGGCTACACCTTC. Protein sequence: CASSPGGLGYTF. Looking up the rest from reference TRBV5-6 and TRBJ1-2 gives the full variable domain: DAGVTQSPTHLIKTRGQQVTLRCSPKSGHDTVSWYQQALGQGPQFIFQYYEEEERQRGNFPDRFSGHQFPNYSSELNVNALLLGDSALYLCASSPGGLGYTFGSGTRLTVV.

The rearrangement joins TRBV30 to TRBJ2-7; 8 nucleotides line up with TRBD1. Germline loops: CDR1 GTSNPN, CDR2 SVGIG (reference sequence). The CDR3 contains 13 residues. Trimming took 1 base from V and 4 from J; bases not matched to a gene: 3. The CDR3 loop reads CAWSEDREYEQYF. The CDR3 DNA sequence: TGTGCCTGGAGTGAGGACAGGGAATACGAGCAGTACTTC. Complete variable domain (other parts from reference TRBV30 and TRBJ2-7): SQTIHQWPATLVQPVGSPLSLECTVEGTSNPNLYWYRQAAGRGLQLLFYSVGIGQISSEVPQNLSASRPQDRQFILSSKKLLLSDSGFYLCAWSEDREYEQYFGPGTRLTVT.

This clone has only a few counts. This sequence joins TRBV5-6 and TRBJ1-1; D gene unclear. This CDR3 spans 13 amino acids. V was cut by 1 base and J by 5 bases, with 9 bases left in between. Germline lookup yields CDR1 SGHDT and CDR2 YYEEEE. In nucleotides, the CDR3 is TGTGCCAGCAGCTTGTCTTTGGAGACTGAAGCTTTCTTT. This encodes CASSLSLETEAFF.

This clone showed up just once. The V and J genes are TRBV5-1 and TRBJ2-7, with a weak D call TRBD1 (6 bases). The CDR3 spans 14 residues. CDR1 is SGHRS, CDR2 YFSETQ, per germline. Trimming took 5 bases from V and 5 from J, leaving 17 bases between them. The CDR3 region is CASSSQGFWDEQYF. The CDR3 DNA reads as TGCGCCAGCAGTTCCCAGGGGTTTTGGGACGAGCAGTACTTC. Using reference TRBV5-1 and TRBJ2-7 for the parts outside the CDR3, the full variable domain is KAGVTQTPRYLIKTRGQQVTLSCSPISGHRSVSWYQQTPGQGLQFLFEYFSETQRNKGNFPGRFSGRQFSNSRSEMNVSTLELGDSALYLCASSSQGFWDEQYFGPGTRLTVT.

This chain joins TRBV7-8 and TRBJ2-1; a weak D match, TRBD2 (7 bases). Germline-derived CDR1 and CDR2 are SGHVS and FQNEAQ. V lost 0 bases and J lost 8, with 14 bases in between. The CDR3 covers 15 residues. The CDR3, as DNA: TGTGCCAGCAGCTTAGCGGGGGGGCCCCGGTATGAGCAGTTCTTC. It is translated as CASSLAGGPRYEQFF.

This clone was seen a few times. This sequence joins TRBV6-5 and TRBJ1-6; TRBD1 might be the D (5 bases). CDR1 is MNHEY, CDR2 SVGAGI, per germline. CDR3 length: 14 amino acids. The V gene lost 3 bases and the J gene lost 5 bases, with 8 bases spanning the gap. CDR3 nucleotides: TGTGCCAGCAGTTATTGGGGGGATAATTCACCCCTCCACTTT. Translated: CASSYWGDNSPLHF.

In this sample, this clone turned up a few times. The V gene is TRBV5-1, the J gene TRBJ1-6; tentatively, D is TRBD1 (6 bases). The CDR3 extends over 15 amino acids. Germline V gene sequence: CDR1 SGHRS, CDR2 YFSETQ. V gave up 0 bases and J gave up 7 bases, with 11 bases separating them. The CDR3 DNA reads TGCGCCAGCAGCTTGGCGCCAGGGGACAATTCACCCCTCCACTTT. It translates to CASSLAPGDNSPLHF.

The CDR3 nucleotides are TGTGCCAGTAGTATAGTAAAATACATGAACACTGAAGCTTTCTTT. Translated, it gives CASSIVKYMNTEAFF. The chain uses TRBV19 and TRBJ1-1; D call uncertain. V lost 1 base to trimming and J lost 0 bases, with 9 bases between them. The CDR3 consists of 15 residues. Germline V gene data show CDR1 as LNHDA and CDR2 as SQIVND (reference sequence).

CDR3 loop: CASSPPDRNINTEAFF. In DNA, the CDR3 is TGTGCCAGCTCACCACCCGACAGAAACATCAACACTGAAGCTTTCTTT. The chain carries TRBV18 and TRBJ1-1; D is perhaps TRBD1 (5 bases). This CDR3 spans 16 amino acids. Looked up from germline, CDR1 is KGHSH and CDR2 is LQKENI. With 0 bases removed from V and 2 bases from J, the gap between germline ends came to 13 bases.

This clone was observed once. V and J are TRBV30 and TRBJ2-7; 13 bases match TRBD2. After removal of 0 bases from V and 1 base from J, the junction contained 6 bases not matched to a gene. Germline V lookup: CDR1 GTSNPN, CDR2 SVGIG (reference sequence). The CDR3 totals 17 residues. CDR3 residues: CAWSVWRTSGGSYEQYF. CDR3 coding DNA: TGTGCCTGGAGTGTATGGAGGACTAGCGGGGGATCCTACGAGCAGTACTTC.

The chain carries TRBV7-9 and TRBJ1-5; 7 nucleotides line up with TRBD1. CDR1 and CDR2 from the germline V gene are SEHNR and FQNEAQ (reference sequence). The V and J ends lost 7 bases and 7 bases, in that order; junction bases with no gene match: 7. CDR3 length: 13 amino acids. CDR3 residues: CASTTGVGQPQHF. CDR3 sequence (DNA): TGTGCCAGCACCACAGGGGTAGGGCAGCCCCAGCATTTT.

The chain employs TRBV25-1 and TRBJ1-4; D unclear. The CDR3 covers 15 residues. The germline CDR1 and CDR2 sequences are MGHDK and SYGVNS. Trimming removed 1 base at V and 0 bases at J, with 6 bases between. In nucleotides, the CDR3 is TGTGCCAGCAGTGAATTTCGAGCAACTAATGAAAAACTGTTTTTT. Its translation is CASSEFRATNEKLFF.

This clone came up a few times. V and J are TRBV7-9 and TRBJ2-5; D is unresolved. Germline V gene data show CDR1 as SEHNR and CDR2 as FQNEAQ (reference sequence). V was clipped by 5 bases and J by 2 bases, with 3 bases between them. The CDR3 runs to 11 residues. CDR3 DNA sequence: TGTGCCAGCAGCCAACAAGAGACCCAGTACTTC. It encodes CASSQQETQYF. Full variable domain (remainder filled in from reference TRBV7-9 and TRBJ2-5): DTGVSQNPRHKITKRGQNVTFRCDPISEHNRLYWYRQTLGQGPEFLTYFQNEAQLEKSRLLSDRFSAERPKGSFSTLEIQRTEQGDSAMYLCASSQQETQYFGPGTRLLVL.

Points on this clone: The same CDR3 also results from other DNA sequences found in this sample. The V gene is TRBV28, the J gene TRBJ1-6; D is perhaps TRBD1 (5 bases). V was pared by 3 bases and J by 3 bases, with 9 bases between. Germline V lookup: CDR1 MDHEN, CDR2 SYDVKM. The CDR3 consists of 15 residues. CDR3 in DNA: TGTGCCAGCAGTTTGGAGGGGAGCTATAATTCACCCCTCCACTTT. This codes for CASSLEGSYNSPLHF.

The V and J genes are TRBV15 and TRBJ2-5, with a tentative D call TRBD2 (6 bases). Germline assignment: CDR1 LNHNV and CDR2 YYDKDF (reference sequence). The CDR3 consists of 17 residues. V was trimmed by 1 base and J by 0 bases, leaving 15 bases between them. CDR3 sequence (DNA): TGTGCCACCAGCAGAGGGCGGGGTCACGGGGACCAAGAGACCCAGTACTTC. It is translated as CATSRGRGHGDQETQYF. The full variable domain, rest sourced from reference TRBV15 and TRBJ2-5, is DAMVIQNPRYQVTQFGKPVTLSCSQTLNHNVMYWYQQKSSQAPKLLFHYYDKDFNNEADTPDNFQSRRPNTSFCFLDIRSPGLGDTAMYLCATSRGRGHGDQETQYFGPGTRLLVL.

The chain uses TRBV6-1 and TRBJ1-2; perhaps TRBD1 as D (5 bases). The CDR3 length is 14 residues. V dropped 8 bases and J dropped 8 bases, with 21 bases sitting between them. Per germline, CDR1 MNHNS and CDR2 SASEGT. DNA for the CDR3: TGTGCCAGCGCCGATGACGGACACCTCGGGGGCTACACCTTC. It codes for CASADDGHLGGYTF.

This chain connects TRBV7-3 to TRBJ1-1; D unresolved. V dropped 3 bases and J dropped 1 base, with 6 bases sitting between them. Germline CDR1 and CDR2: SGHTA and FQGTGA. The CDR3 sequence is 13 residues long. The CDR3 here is CASSFRQNTEAFF. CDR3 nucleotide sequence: TGTGCCAGCAGCTTTAGACAGAACACTGAAGCTTTCTTT.

The CDR3 is CASSDSTGHEQYF. DNA for the CDR3: TGTGCCAGCAGTGACTCGACAGGGCACGAGCAGTACTTC. The rearrangement links TRBV6-4 to TRBJ2-7; 7 bases agree with TRBD1. The V and J ends lost 0 bases and 5 bases, in that order; junction bases with no gene match: 1. The CDR3 loop spans 13 amino acids. Germline CDR1 MRHNA, CDR2 SNTAGT.

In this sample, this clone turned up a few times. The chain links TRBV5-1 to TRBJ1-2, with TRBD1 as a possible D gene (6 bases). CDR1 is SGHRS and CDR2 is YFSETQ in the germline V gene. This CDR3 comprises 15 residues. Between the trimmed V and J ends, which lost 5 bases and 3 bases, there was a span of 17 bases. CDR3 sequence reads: CASRALAGVYYGYTF. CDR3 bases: TGCGCCAGCAGGGCGTTGGCAGGGGTGTACTATGGCTACACCTTC.

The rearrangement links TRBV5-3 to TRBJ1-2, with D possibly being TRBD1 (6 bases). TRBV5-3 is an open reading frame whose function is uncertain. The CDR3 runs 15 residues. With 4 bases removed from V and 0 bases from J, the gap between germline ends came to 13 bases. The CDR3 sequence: CARSHKQGPNYGYTF. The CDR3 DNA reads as TGTGCCAGAAGCCATAAACAGGGCCCTAACTATGGCTACACCTTC.

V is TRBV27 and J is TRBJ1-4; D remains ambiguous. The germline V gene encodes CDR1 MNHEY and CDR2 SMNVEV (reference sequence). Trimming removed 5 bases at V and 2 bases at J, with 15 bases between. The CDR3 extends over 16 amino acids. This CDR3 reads CASSPYDPGTNEKLFF. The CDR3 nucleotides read TGTGCCAGCAGTCCGTATGACCCGGGGACTAATGAAAAACTGTTTTTT.

This chain's CDR3 is CASSEGTGSTDTQYF. Here the CDR3 DNA reads TGTGCCAGCAGTGAAGGCACAGGCAGCACAGATACGCAGTATTTT. The chain is built from TRBV2 and TRBJ2-3; tentatively, D is TRBD1 (5 bases). The CDR3 sequence is 15 residues long. Germline assignment: CDR1 SNHLY and CDR2 FYNNEI. The V gene lost 1 base and the J gene lost 0 bases, with 8 bases spanning the gap.

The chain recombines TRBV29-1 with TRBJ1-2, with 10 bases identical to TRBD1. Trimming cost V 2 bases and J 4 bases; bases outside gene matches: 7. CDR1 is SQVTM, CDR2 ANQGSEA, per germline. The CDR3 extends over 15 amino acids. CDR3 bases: TGCAGCGTTGAATTAGGTGGACAGGGGGGCTATGGCTACACCTTC. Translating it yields CSVELGGQGGYGYTF.

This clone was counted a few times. The DNA for the CDR3 is TGTGCCAGCAGAGCATCTAATGAAAAACTGTTTTTT. This sequence encodes CASRASNEKLFF. The chain couples TRBV6-5 to TRBJ1-4; D unresolved. Trimming took 6 bases from V and 3 from J, leaving 5 bases between them. CDR1 is MNHEY, CDR2 SVGAGI, per germline. The CDR3 consists of 12 residues.